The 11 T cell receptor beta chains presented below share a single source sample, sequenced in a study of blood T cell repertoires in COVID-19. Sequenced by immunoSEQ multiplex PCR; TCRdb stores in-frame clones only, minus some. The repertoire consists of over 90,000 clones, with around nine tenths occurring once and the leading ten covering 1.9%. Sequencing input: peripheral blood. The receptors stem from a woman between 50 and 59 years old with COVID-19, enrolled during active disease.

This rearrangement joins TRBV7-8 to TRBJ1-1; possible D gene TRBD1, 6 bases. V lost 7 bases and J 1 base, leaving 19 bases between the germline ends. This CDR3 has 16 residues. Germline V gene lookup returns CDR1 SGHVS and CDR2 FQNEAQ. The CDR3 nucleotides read TGTGCCAGCACCCGCGAGTCGGGACACGAGAACACTGAAGCTTTCTTT. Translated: CASTRESGHENTEAFF.

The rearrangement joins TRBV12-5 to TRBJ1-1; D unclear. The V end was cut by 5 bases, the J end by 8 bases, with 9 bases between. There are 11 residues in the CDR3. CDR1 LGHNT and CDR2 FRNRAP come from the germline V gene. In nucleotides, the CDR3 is TGTGCTAGTGGTCTGGCTTTGGAAGCTTTCTTT. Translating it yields CASGLALEAFF.

The CDR3: CASSLSGAETNYGYTF. CDR3 DNA: TGTGCCAGCAGCTTAAGCGGTGCGGAGACTAACTATGGCTACACCTTC. The chain combines TRBV11-2 with TRBJ1-2; D remains unclear. The ends were cut back, 2 bases at V and 0 bases at J, with 13 bases in the middle. The CDR3 has 16 amino acids. The germline V gene has CDR1 SGHAT and CDR2 FQNNGV. Full variable domain (remainder filled in from reference TRBV11-2 and TRBJ1-2): EAGVAQSPRYKIIEKRQSVAFWCNPISGHATLYWYQQILGQGPKLLIQFQNNGVVDDSQLPKDRFSAERLKGVDSTLKIQPAKLEDSAVYLCASSLSGAETNYGYTFGSGTRLTVV.

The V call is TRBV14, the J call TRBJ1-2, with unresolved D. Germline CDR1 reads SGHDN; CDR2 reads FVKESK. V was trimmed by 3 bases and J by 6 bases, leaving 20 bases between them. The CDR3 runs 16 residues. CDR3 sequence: CASSHERRFPNDGYTF. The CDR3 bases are TGTGCCAGCAGCCATGAGAGGAGGTTTCCGAATGATGGCTACACCTTC. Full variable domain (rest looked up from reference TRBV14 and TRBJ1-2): EAGVTQFPSHSVIEKGQTVTLRCDPISGHDNLYWYRRVMGKEIKFLLHFVKESKQDESGMPNNRFLAERTGGTYSTLKVQPAELEDSGVYFCASSHERRFPNDGYTFGSGTRLTVV.

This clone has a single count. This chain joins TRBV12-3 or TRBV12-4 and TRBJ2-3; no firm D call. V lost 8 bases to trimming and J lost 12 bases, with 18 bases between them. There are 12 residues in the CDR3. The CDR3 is CASHGSTVSQYF. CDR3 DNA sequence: TGTGCCAGCCATGGTAGTACGGTCTCCCAGTATTTT.

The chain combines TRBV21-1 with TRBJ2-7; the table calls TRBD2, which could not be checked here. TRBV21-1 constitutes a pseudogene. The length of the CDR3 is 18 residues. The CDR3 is CASSKEGGRGGGPYEQYV. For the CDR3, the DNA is TGTGCCAGCAGCAAAGAAGGAGGCCGCGGGGGTGGGCCCTACGAGCAGTACGTC.

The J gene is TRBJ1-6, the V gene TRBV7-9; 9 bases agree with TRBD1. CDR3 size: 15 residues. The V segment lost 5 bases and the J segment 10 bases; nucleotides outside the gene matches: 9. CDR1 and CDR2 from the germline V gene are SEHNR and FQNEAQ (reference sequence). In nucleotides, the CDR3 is TGTGCCAGCAGCCCGGGACAGGGCTTAAGGTCACCCCTCCACTTT. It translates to CASSPGQGLRSPLHF.

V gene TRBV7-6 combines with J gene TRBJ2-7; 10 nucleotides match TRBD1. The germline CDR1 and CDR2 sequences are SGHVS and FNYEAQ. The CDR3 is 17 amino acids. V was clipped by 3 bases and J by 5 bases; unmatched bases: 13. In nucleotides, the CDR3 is TGTGCCAGCAGCTTTAGTTTACCGGGACAGGGGTTCAACGAGCAGTACTTC. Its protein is CASSFSLPGQGFNEQYF.

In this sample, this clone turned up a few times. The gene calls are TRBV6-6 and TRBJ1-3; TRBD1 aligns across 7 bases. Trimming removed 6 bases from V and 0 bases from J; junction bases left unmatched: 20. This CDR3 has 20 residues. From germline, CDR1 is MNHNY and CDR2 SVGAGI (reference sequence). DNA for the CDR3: TGTGCCAGCAGCGCAATCGGGGGGGGGCCACAGGGGCCCTCTGGAAACACCATATATTTT. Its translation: CASSAIGGGPQGPSGNTIYF.

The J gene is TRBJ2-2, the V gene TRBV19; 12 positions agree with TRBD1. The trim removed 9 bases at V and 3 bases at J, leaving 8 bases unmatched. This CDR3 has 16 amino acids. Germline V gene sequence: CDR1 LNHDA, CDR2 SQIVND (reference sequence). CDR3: CASRDRGRGDTGELFF. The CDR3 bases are TGTGCCAGCCGGGACAGGGGGCGCGGGGACACCGGGGAGCTGTTTTTT.

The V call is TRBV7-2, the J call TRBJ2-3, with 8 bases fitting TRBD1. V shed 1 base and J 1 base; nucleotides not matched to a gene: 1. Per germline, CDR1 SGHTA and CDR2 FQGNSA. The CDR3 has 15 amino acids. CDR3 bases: TGTGCCAGCAGCTTAGTGGGACAGGGCACAGATACGCAGTATTTT. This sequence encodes CASSLVGQGTDTQYF.